The entry below gives a single T cell receptor beta chain sequence along with its context. These data are taken from a study of blood T cell repertoires in COVID-19. Whole-study context: Sites across the United States, Italy and Spain contributed samples from acute and convalescent COVID-19. PBMCs, B-cell-depleted T cells, or T cells were the source of the cDNA or gDNA that made up the material.

The J segment lost 4 bases and the V segment lost 5 bases, leaving 5 bases of the junction unmatched. The CDR3 consists of 14 residues. Germline CDR1 reads SGHVS; CDR2 reads FNYEAQ. Original processing notes: Estimates of nucleated cell counts were drawn from the amplification of reference gene primers. Profiling relied on immunoSEQ multiplex PCR, and the TCRdb table lists in-frame clones only, not all of them. That table gives V, J and clone size, and the DNA gave D and trimming. The data hold 81,000 or so clones, with approximately 89% observed a single time. This receptor was taken from a man between 65 and 85 years old with active or convalescent COVID-19. The chain couples TRBV7-6 to TRBJ1-3; 7 bases are shared with TRBD1. The source material was peripheral blood. CDR3 protein: CASSRQGYGNTIYF. CDR3 bases: TGTGCCAGCAGCCGACAGGGTTACGGAAACACCATATATTTT.